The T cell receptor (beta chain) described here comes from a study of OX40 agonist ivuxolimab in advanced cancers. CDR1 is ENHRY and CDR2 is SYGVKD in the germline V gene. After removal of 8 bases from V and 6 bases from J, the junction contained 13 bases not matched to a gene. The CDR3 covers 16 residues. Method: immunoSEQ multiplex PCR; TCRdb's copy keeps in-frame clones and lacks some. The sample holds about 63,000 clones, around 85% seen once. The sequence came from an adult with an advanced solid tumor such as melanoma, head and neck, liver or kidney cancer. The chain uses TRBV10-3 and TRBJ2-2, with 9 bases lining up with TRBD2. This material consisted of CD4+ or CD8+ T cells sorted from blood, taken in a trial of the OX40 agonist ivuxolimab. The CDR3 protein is CAISHLAGESPGELFF. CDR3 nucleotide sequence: TGTGCCATCTCACACTTAGCGGGAGAAAGCCCCGGGGAGCTGTTTTTT.